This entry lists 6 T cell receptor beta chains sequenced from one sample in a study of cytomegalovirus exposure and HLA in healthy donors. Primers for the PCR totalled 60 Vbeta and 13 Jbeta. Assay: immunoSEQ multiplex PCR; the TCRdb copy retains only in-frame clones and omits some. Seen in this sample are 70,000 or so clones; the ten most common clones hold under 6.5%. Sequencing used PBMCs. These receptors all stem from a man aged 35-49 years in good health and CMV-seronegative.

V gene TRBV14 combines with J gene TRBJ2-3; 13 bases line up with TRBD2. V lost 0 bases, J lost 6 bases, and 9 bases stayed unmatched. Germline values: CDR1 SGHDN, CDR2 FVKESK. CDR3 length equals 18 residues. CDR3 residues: CASSQDFRLAGGSDTQYF. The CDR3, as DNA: TGTGCCAGCAGCCAAGATTTTCGACTAGCGGGGGGATCTGATACGCAGTATTTT.

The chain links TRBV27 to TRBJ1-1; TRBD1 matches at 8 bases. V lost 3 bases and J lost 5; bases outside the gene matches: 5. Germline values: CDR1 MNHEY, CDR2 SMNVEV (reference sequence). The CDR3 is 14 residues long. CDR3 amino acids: CASSFTGGVTEAFF. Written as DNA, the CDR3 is TGTGCCAGCAGTTTTACAGGGGGGGTAACTGAAGCTTTCTTT.

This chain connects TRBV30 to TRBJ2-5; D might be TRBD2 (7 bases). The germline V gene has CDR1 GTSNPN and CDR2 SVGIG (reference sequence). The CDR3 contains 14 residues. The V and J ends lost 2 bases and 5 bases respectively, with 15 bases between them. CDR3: CAWSQPGGRETQYF. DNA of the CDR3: TGTGCCTGGAGTCAACCGGGGGGCAGGGAGACCCAGTACTTC. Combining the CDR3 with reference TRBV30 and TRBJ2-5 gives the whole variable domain SQTIHQWPATLVQPVGSPLSLECTVEGTSNPNLYWYRQAAGRGLQLLFYSVGIGQISSEVPQNLSASRPQDRQFILSSKKLLLSDSGFYLCAWSQPGGRETQYFGPGTRLLVL.

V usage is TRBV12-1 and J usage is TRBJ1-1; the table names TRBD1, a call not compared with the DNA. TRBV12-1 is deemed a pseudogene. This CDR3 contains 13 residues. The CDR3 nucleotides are TGTGCCAGCAGCTTTGGGGGGCGTTTTGAAGCTTTCTTT. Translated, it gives CASSFGGRFEAFF.

The CDR3 coding sequence is TGTGCCAGCAGCCCAAAACGGAGGATAACCGGGGAGCTGTTTTTT. Encoded protein: CASSPKRRITGELFF. This rearrangement joins TRBV7-9 to TRBJ2-2; possibly TRBD2 for D (5 bases). The V and J ends lost 5 bases and 5 bases respectively, with 15 bases between them. This CDR3 comprises 15 residues. The germline V gene encodes CDR1 SEHNR and CDR2 FQNEAQ (reference sequence).

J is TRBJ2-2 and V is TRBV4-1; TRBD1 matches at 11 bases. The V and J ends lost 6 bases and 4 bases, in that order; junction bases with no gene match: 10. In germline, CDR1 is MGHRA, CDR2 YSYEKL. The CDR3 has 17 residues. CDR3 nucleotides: TGCGCCAGCAGTCGGACAGGGGGCGGTGTAGGCACCGGGGAGCTGTTTTTT. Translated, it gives CASSRTGGGVGTGELFF.